These T cell receptor beta chains were read from a single sample in a study of blood T cells in healthy people across ages. Using its own MiXCR run on the 5' RACE reads, TCRdb lists one record per CDR3 protein. The profile shows over 1,500,000 distinct CDR3 sequences, 30% to 40% of them singletons. Sequenced: blood. The receptors originated from a human donor in good health. Both conserved end residues are part of each CDR3. The D gene is left open where the match is weak. Some rows mark clone size as missing; the rest say once, few, many or name a class of expanded clone.

>NA|NA|TRBV6-2/TRBV6-3|TRBJ1-2
TGTGCCAGCATCGACCCGGGGGCCGCTTTTAACTATGGCTACACCTTC
CASIDPGAAFNYGYTF
>NA|TRBD1|TRBV28|TRBJ1-1
TGTGCCAGCAGCACAGGGGGTGACAGCACTGAAGCTTTCTTT
CASSTGGDSTEAFF
>NA|NA|TRBV20-1|TRBJ2-5
TGCAGTGCATGGGGGGGCGGGGAGACCCAGTACTTC
CSAWGGGETQYF
>NA|NA|TRBV18|TRBJ2-2
TGTGCCAGCTCACCACCCAGGCACGGCGCTGGGGAGCTGTTTTTT
CASSPPRHGAGELFF
>few|TRBD2|TRBV5-6|TRBJ2-7
TGTGCCAGCAGCCATCACGGGACTAGCATGAACGAGCAGTACTTC
CASSHHGTSMNEQYF
>NA|NA|TRBV28|TRBJ2-7
TGTGCCAGCAGATCGCCAGTTTACGAGCAGTACTTC
CASRSPVYEQYF
>NA|TRBD1|TRBV3-1|TRBJ2-6
TGCGCCAGCAGCCCTCTGGGACAGGGGGCGTTCGGAGCCAACGTCCTGACTTTC
CASSPLGQGAFGANVLTF
>few|TRBD1|TRBV10-3|TRBJ1-2
TGTGCCATCAGTCCAGACAGGGCGGACTATGGCTACACCTTC
CAISPDRADYGYTF
>few|NA|TRBV12-3/TRBV12-4|TRBJ2-3
TGTGCCAGCAGTTTTAGGGTAGTGAGTGGCACAGATACGCAGTATTTT
CASSFRVVSGTDTQYF
>NA|NA|TRBV6-2/TRBV6-3|TRBJ1-6
TGTGCCAGCGCGACTGATGGAGTTTCACCCCTCCACTTT
CASATDGVSPLHF
>NA|NA|TRBV7-3|TRBJ1-1
TGTGCCACCGCTAGGGGCATGAACACTGAAGCTTTCTTT
CATARGMNTEAFF
>NA|TRBD2|TRBV6-5|TRBJ2-7
TGTGCCAGCAGTTACCGAGCGCCGGGACTAGCGGGGTCCAGGAGCTCCTACGAGCAGTACTTC
CASSYRAPGLAGSRSSYEQYF
>NA|TRBD2|TRBV2|TRBJ2-2
TGTGCCAGCAGTACTAGCGGGGGGAACACCGGGGAGCTGTTTTTT
CASSTSGGNTGELFF
>NA|TRBD1|TRBV7-8|TRBJ1-3
TGTGCCAGCAGCTTCCCTGGGACAGACTCTGGAAACACCATATATTTT
CASSFPGTDSGNTIYF
>few|TRBD2|TRBV20-1|TRBJ2-7
TGCAGTACGAGACTAGCGGGGACCTACGAGCAGTACTTC
CSTRLAGTYEQYF
>NA|TRBD1|TRBV19|TRBJ1-2
TGTGCCGGCTCGACAGGGAACTATGGCTACACCTTC
CAGSTGNYGYTF
>NA|NA|TRBV2|TRBJ1-6
TGTGCCAGCAGTAAAAGGACAGACGGTTCACCCCTCCACTTT
CASSKRTDGSPLHF